The clone carrying this T cell receptor beta chain was counted many times. What it binds is unknown. Making use of molecular barcodes, quantitative 5'-RACE generated TCR beta libraries. TCRdb reprocessed the 5' RACE reads via MiXCR and lists one record per CDR3 protein. The sample lists about 220,000 distinct CDR3 sequences, 7% to 8% occurring once. The sample belongs to a study of CD8 T cells in ankylosing spondylitis. Study-wide points: Disease-linked clones, CD8+, were relatively rare in peripheral blood. A TCR beta motif of several highly homologous variants seemed to mark ankylosing spondylitis blood. Reports say disease-linked clones showed up significantly more in matched ankylosing spondylitis synovial fluid.

The germline gives CDR1 LGHNA, CDR2 YNFKEQ. This CDR3 comprises 15 residues. The V gene lost 0 bases and the J gene lost 2 bases, with 10 bases spanning the gap. The sequenced sample was blood, either unsorted or a sorted T cell fraction (not recorded which). This clonotype was sampled from a male donor with ankylosing spondylitis. The rearrangement uses TRBV4-2 and TRBJ1-2; D may be TRBD1 (6 bases). Here the CDR3 DNA reads TGTGCCAGCAGCCAAGAAACAGGGTGGAACTATGGCTACACCTTC. The encoded protein is CASSQETGWNYGYTF.